The rows below give T cell receptor beta chains drawn from one sample of a study of blood T cell repertoires in COVID-19. The data were produced by immunoSEQ multiplex PCR, yet TCRdb's version contains in-frame clones alone and is incomplete. The table has around 100,000 clones, roughly 90% seen once. The sequencing input was peripheral blood. The receptors were sampled from a woman older than 75 in a cohort sampled during active COVID-19. Each CDR3 is given without its conserved first and last residue. The D gene is left open where the match is weak.

V,J,D,length,CDR3
TRBV28,TRBJ2-3,-,14,ASSSVWQKSTDTQY
TRBV4-1,TRBJ2-7,-,13,ASSHPTRGIYEQY
TRBV9,TRBJ2-1,-,14,ASSVDTGRTHNEQF
TRBV23-1,TRBJ2-1,-,9,ASLKGDEQF
TRBV29-1,TRBJ1-1,-,13,SVKGFGGRNTEAF
TRBV6-1,TRBJ1-5,-,12,ASSDRTEGQPQH
TRBV15,TRBJ1-1,-,10,ATRGRNTEAF
TRBV19,TRBJ1-1,TRBD1,15,ASSVDRGVGAPKEAF
TRBV27,TRBJ1-5,TRBD1,13,ASSARQGGNQPQH
TRBV6-5,TRBJ2-1,TRBD2,13,ASRYALSGKLEQF
TRBV3-1/TRBV3-2,TRBJ1-3,-,12,ASSQVQVGNTIY
TRBV15,TRBJ2-7,TRBD1,15,ATSRATGGSFSYEQY
TRBV3-1/TRBV3-2,TRBJ2-3,TRBD2,14,ASSQDLAGGQDTQY
TRBV19,TRBJ2-7,-,13,ASRGPLGSGYEQY
TRBV5-1,TRBJ2-5,TRBD2,12,ASSPLADQETQY
TRBV4-1,TRBJ2-7,-,12,ASSQDQRSYEQY
TRBV29-1,TRBJ2-7,-,11,SVEWGAPEEQY
TRBV27,TRBJ2-7,TRBD2,12,ASRYIAGGIEQY
TRBV12-3/TRBV12-4,TRBJ1-1,TRBD1,10,ASSLTTGLAF
TRBV19,TRBJ2-1,-,9,ASSSWEEQF
TRBV3-1/TRBV3-2,TRBJ1-3,-,14,ASSLGGRGFGNTIY
TRBV30,TRBJ2-7,-,10,AWARASYEQY
TRBV24-1,TRBJ2-1,-,13,ATSDYSGSYNEQF
TRBV19,TRBJ1-5,-,11,ASSLSGVQPQH
TRBV11-2,TRBJ2-5,TRBD1,13,ASSLTGGYQETQY
TRBV10-3,TRBJ1-4,TRBD1,13,AISETDRGLEKLF
TRBV5-1,TRBJ2-7,-,12,ASSRGTPSYEQY
TRBV4-2,TRBJ2-2,-,12,ASSPPLRAGELF
TRBV13,TRBJ2-5,-,12,ASSSQGPIKTQY
TRBV5-4,TRBJ1-4,-,12,ASSSEATNEKLF
TRBV6-5,TRBJ2-7,TRBD2,12,ASSYDLSGGEQY
TRBV7-9,TRBJ2-1,-,12,ASSRQANYNEQF
TRBV6-5,TRBJ1-2,TRBD1,11,ASLSGQGSGYT
TRBV10-2,TRBJ1-1,-,11,ASAQQGRTEAF
TRBV3-1/TRBV3-2,TRBJ2-7,TRBD1,13,ASSQVSGQGAQQY
TRBV6-1,TRBJ1-5,TRBD1,14,ASSEAGTGFNQPQH
TRBV5-1,TRBJ1-2,-,13,ASSLASAGYDGYT
TRBV5-5,TRBJ2-1,-,10,ASTGTNNEQF
TRBV6-5,TRBJ1-4,-,12,ASSQDRANEKLF
TRBV9,TRBJ1-2,-,14,ASSVGPDRIPSGYT
TRBV14,TRBJ1-1,TRBD1,12,ASSLLQGATEAF
TRBV29-1,TRBJ1-3,-,12,SVAESISGNTIY
TRBV5-1,TRBJ2-1,TRBD2,16,ASSLQLAGVGSYNEQF
TRBV3-1/TRBV3-2,TRBJ2-3,-,15,ASSQDRRGEGTDTQY